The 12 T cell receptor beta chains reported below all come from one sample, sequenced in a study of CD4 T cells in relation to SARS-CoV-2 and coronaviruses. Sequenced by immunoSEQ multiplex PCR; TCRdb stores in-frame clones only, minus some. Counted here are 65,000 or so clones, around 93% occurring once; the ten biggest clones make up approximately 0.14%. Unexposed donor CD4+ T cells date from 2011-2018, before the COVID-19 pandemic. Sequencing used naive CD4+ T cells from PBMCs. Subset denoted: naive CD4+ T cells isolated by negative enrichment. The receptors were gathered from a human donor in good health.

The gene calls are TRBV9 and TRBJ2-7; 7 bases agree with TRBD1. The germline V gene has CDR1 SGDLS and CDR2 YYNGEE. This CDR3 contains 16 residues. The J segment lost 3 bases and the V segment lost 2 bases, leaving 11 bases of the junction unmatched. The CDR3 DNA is TGTGCCAGCAGCGTCGGGAATGGCCGGGACAGCTACGAGCAGTACTTC. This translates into CASSVGNGRDSYEQYF.

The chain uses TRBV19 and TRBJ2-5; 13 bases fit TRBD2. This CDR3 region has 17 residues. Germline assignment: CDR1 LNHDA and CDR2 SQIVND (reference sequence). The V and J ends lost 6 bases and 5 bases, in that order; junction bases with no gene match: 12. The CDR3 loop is CASSSVTSGRWGETQYF. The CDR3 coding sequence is TGTGCCAGTAGCTCGGTGACTAGCGGGAGGTGGGGTGAGACCCAGTACTTC.

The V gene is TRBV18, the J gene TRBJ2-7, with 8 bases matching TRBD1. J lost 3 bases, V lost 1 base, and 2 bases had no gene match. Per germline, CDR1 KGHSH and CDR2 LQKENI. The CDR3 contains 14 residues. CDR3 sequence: CASSPRGQGYEQYF. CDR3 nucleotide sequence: TGTGCCAGCTCACCACGAGGACAGGGCTACGAGCAGTACTTC.

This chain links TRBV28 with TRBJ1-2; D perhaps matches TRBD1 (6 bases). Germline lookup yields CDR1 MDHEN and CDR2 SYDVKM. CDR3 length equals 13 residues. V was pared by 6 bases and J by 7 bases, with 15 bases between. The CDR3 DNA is TGTGCCAGCAGGACACAGGGATCTGGTGGCTACACCTTC. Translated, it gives CASRTQGSGGYTF.

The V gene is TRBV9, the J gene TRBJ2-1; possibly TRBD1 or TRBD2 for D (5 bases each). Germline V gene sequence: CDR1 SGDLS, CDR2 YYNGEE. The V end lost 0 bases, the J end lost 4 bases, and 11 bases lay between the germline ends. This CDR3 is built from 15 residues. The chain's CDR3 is CASSVDGTQYNEQFF. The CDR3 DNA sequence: TGTGCCAGCAGCGTAGATGGGACGCAATACAATGAGCAGTTCTTC.

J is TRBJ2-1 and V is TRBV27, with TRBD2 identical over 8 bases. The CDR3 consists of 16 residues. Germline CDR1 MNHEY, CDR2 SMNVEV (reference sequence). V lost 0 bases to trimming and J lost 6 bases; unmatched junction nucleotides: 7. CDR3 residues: CASSLSIAGRVNEQFF. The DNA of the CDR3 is TGTGCCAGCAGTTTATCGATAGCGGGACGGGTCAATGAGCAGTTCTTC.

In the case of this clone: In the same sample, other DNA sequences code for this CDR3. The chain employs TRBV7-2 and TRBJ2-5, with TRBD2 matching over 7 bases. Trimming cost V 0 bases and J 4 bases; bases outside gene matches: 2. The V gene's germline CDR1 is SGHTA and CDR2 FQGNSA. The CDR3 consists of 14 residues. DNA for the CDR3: TGTGCCAGCAGCTTAGCAGGGGAGGGAGAGACCCAGTACTTC. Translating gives CASSLAGEGETQYF.

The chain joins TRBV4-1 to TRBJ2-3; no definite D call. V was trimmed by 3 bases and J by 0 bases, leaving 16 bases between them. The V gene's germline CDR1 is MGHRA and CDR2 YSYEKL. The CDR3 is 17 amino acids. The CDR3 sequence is CASSQPRLGSSTDTQYF. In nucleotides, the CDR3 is TGCGCCAGCAGCCAGCCCAGACTGGGGTCTAGCACAGATACGCAGTATTTT.

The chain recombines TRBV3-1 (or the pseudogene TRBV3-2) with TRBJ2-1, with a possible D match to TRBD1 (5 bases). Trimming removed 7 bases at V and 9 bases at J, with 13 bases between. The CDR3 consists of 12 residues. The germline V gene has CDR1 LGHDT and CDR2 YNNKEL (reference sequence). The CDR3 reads CASNQGFGEQFF. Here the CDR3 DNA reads TGTGCCAGCAACCAGGGATTTGGTGAGCAGTTCTTC.

CDR3 sequence: CASSAGTENSPLHF. The CDR3 DNA sequence: TGTGCCAGTAGCGCGGGGACCGAGAATTCACCCCTCCACTTT. V gene TRBV19 combines with J gene TRBJ1-6; tentatively, D is TRBD1 (5 bases). CDR1 LNHDA and CDR2 SQIVND come from the germline V gene (reference sequence). This CDR3 is 14 amino acids long. V lost 6 bases and J 7 bases, leaving 13 bases between the germline ends.

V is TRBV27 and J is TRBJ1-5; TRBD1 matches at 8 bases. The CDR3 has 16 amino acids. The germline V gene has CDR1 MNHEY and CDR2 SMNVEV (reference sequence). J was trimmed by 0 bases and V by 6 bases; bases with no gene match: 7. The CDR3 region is CASRGRTGLSNQPQHF. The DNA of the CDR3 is TGTGCCAGCAGGGGGCGGACAGGGCTTAGCAATCAGCCCCAGCATTTT.

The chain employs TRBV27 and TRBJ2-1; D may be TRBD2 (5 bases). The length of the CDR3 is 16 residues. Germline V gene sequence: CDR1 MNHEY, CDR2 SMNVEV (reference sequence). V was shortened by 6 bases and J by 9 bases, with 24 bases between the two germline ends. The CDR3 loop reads CASRKNPEQPEAEQFF. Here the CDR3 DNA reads TGTGCCAGCAGAAAGAACCCGGAACAACCGGAGGCTGAGCAGTTCTTC.